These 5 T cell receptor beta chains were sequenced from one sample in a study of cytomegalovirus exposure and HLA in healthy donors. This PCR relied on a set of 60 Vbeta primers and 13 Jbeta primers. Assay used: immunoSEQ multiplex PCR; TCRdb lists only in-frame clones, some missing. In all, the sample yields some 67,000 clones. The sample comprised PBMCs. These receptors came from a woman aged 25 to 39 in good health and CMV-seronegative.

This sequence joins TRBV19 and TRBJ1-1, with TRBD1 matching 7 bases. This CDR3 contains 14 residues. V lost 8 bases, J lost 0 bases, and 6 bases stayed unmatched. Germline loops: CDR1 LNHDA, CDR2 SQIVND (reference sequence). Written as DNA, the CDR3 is TGTGCCAGTGTCCAGACAGGGATGAACACTGAAGCTTTCTTT. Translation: CASVQTGMNTEAFF.

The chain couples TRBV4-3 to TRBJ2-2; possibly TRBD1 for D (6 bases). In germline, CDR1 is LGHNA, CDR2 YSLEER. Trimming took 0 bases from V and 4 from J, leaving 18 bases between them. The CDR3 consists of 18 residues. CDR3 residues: CASSQDPPGQSGTGELFF. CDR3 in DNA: TGCGCCAGCAGCCAAGATCCCCCTGGACAGTCGGGCACCGGGGAGCTGTTTTTT.

CDR3 loop: CASSQDPRRGGPPYEQYF. The CDR3 coding sequence is TGCGCCAGCAGCCAAGATCCCCGCCGAGGGGGACCCCCCTACGAGCAGTACTTC. V gene TRBV4-1 combines with J gene TRBJ2-7; possible D gene TRBD1, 6 bases. V was cut by 0 bases and J by 2 bases, with 20 bases left in between. This CDR3 spans 18 amino acids. CDR1 is MGHRA and CDR2 is YSYEKL in the germline V gene.

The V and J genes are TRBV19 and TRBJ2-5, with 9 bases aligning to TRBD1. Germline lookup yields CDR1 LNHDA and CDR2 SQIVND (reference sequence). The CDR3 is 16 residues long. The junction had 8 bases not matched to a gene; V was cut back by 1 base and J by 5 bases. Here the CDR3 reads CASSIAPGGQGETQYF. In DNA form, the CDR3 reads TGTGCCAGTAGTATAGCACCTGGTGGACAGGGGGAGACCCAGTACTTC.

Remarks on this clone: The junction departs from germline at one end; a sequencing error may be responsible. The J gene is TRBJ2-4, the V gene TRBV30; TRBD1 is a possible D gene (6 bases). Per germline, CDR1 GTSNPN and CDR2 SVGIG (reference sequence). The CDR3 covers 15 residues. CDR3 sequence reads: CAGSGDMLAKNIQYF. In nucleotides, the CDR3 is TGTGCCGGGAGTGGGGACATGTTAGCCAAAAACATTCAGTACTTC.